What follows are 14 T cell receptor beta chains derived from one specimen sequenced in a study of CD8+ T cells in alopecia areata. Extracted from the samples, RNA was reverse transcribed into cDNA to serve as the sequencing template. Assay: immunoSEQ multiplex PCR; the TCRdb copy retains only in-frame clones and omits some. The sample records about 210,000 clones, under 70% being singletons. This sample's treatment: oral pan-JAK inhibitor, 5-10 mg twice daily. The sequences come from CD4+ T cells sorted from blood, collected at week 4, from a patient treated with tofacitinib. Every receptor here comes from a human donor with alopecia areata.

This clone was seen a handful of times. The chain carries TRBV29-1 and TRBJ2-7, with D possibly matching TRBD1 (5 bases). The germline CDR1 and CDR2 sequences are SQVTM and ANQGSEA. V shed 5 bases and J shed 0 bases, with 11 bases lying between them. The CDR3 is 13 amino acids. The CDR3 spells CSVRDSDSYEQYF. The CDR3 nucleotides are TGCAGCGTTCGAGACAGTGACTCCTACGAGCAGTACTTC.

V usage is TRBV28 and J usage is TRBJ1-5; a possible D gene is TRBD1 (6 bases). The CDR3 runs to 15 residues. V was clipped by 4 bases and J by 1 base, with 11 bases between them. CDR1 is MDHEN, CDR2 SYDVKM, per germline. The CDR3 is CASSSRGPSNQPQHF. CDR3 coding DNA: TGTGCCAGCAGTTCTCGGGGGCCAAGCAATCAGCCCCAGCATTTT.

The V and J genes are TRBV29-1 and TRBJ2-5; possible D gene TRBD1, 5 bases. Trimming removed 2 bases at V and 2 bases at J, with 6 bases between. The CDR3 is 12 amino acids. Germline loops: CDR1 SQVTM, CDR2 ANQGSEA. CDR3 sequence: CSVEPGQETQYF. In nucleotides, the CDR3 is TGCAGCGTTGAACCAGGGCAAGAGACCCAGTACTTC.

In its sample, this clone was seen a few times. The chain recombines TRBV5-6 with TRBJ1-1, with D perhaps matching TRBD1 (6 bases). V was trimmed by 4 bases and J by 7 bases, leaving 14 bases between them. The CDR3 contains 13 residues. Germline V gives CDR1 SGHDT, CDR2 YYEEEE. CDR3 DNA: TGTGCCAGCAGCCTTGGGGACATCATTGAAGCTTTCTTT. Amino acid sequence: CASSLGDIIEAFF. Complete variable domain (other parts from reference TRBV5-6 and TRBJ1-1): DAGVTQSPTHLIKTRGQQVTLRCSPKSGHDTVSWYQQALGQGPQFIFQYYEEEERQRGNFPDRFSGHQFPNYSSELNVNALLLGDSALYLCASSLGDIIEAFFGQGTRLTVV.

This sequence joins TRBV6-6 and TRBJ1-6; D not certain. V lost 0 bases and J lost 8, with 11 bases in between. The CDR3 spans 15 residues. Germline V CDR1 and CDR2: MNHNY, SVGAGI (reference sequence). In DNA, the CDR3 is TGTGCCAGCAGTTACTCCGTCAGCTCGGATTCACCCCTCCACTTT. Protein sequence: CASSYSVSSDSPLHF.

This sequence joins TRBV18 and TRBJ1-5, with TRBD1 as a possible D gene (6 bases). Germline V gene sequence: CDR1 KGHSH, CDR2 LQKENI. This CDR3 spans 14 amino acids. Trimming shortened V by 2 bases and J by 5 bases, and 10 bases separated the two germline ends. CDR3 sequence reads: CASSPSQGHQPQHF. In nucleotides, the CDR3 is TGTGCCAGCTCACCAAGTCAGGGGCATCAGCCCCAGCATTTT.

The chain joins TRBV5-1 to TRBJ2-5, with TRBD2 matching over 10 bases. The germline CDR1 and CDR2 sequences are SGHRS and YFSETQ. The CDR3 length is 15 residues. Trimming at V came to 4 bases and at J to 5 bases, leaving 8 bases not matched to a gene. The CDR3 coding sequence is TGCGCCAGCAGCAAGCTCAGCGGGGGGGACGAGACCCAGTACTTC. Translated, it gives CASSKLSGGDETQYF.

This sequence joins TRBV30 and TRBJ2-6, with a weak D call TRBD1 (5 bases). Between the trimmed V and J ends, which lost 2 bases and 4 bases, there was a span of 12 bases. From germline, CDR1 is GTSNPN and CDR2 SVGIG (reference sequence). The CDR3 is 15 residues long. In nucleotides, the CDR3 is TGTGCCTGGAGTCCAGGGATGGTGGGGGCCAACGTCCTGACTTTC. Its translation: CAWSPGMVGANVLTF.

The V gene is TRBV30, the J gene TRBJ1-4, with D tentatively TRBD1 (5 bases). The CDR3 is made up of 13 amino acids. Germline lookup yields CDR1 GTSNPN and CDR2 SVGIG (reference sequence). Deletions cut 8 bases from V and 5 bases from J, with 15 bases between. In DNA form, the CDR3 reads TGTGCCGGCACGGGACGGAGCAATGAAAAACTGTTTTTT. Amino acid sequence: CAGTGRSNEKLFF.

This sequence joins TRBV30 and TRBJ1-6, with D possibly being TRBD1 (5 bases). V was shortened by 5 bases and J by 6 bases, with 11 bases between the two germline ends. Per the germline V gene, CDR1 is GTSNPN and CDR2 is SVGIG (reference sequence). The CDR3 spans 13 residues. DNA of the CDR3: TGTGCCTGGGGCCGGGACGGTAATTCACCCCTCCACTTT. Protein product: CAWGRDGNSPLHF.

This chain connects TRBV29-1 to TRBJ1-2; TRBD1 aligns across 11 bases. Germline V lookup: CDR1 SQVTM, CDR2 ANQGSEA. The CDR3 sequence is 14 residues long. J was trimmed by 4 bases and V by 6 bases; bases with no gene match: 7. Written as DNA, the CDR3 is TGCAGCGTCCTGGGACAGGGGGGAACCTATGGCTACACCTTC. Its translation is CSVLGQGGTYGYTF.

The chain recombines TRBV27 with TRBJ1-2; D remains ambiguous. CDR3 size: 13 residues. The germline gives CDR1 MNHEY, CDR2 SMNVEV (reference sequence). Trimming shortened V by 4 bases and J by 3 bases, and 9 bases separated the two germline ends. CDR3: CASSSEPYYGYTF. CDR3 coding DNA: TGTGCCAGCAGTTCGGAACCATACTATGGCTACACCTTC.

The gene calls are TRBV29-1 and TRBJ2-3; 7 nucleotides agree with TRBD1. Looked up from germline, CDR1 is SQVTM and CDR2 is ANQGSEA. With 7 bases clipped from V and 0 bases from J, the junction kept 7 bases outside the gene matches. This CDR3 contains 14 residues. Written as DNA, the CDR3 is TGCAGCGCCAGACAGGGAGTGAGCACAGATACGCAGTATTTT. It codes for CSARQGVSTDTQYF.

The chain couples TRBV12-2 to TRBJ1-1; TRBD1 was called by the table and not checked on the DNA. TRBV12-2 represents a pseudogene. There are 16 residues in the CDR3. The CDR3 DNA reads TGTGCAAGTCGCTTCAGGGGGGTTACCGCAGTGGTATGGGCTTTCTTT. This encodes CASRFRGVTAVVWAFF.